The following is a T cell receptor beta chain sequence with its context. Its antigen is unknown. The data stem from a study of T cell responses to AZD1222 COVID-19 vaccine. Study results and limitations: The study identified only 6 or 7 AZD1222 recipients as seropositive at baseline.

The CDR3 loop spans 15 amino acids. With 1 base clipped from V and 2 bases from J, the junction kept 5 bases outside the gene matches. The germline CDR1 and CDR2 sequences are SEHNR and FQNEAQ (reference sequence). The data were produced by immunoSEQ multiplex PCR, yet TCRdb's version contains in-frame clones alone and is incomplete. This sample carries 100,000 to 120,000 clones, about 87% of them seen once, and the ten largest clones take around 1.5%. The sequence came from an adult in good health. The specimen comprised peripheral blood, sampled on day 0 of AZD1222 vaccination. This chain joins TRBV7-9 and TRBJ2-7; 7 nucleotides align to TRBD2. The chain's CDR3 is CASSLVRDYTYEQYF. Here the CDR3 DNA reads TGTGCCAGCAGCTTAGTTAGGGACTACACCTACGAGCAGTACTTC. Drawing the rest from reference TRBV7-9 and TRBJ2-7, the complete variable domain is DTGVSQNPRHKITKRGQNVTFRCDPISEHNRLYWYRQTLGQGPEFLTYFQNEAQLEKSRLLSDRFSAERPKGSFSTLEIQRTEQGDSAMYLCASSLVRDYTYEQYFGPGTRLTVT.